Below are 5 T cell receptor beta chains sequenced from a single sample in a study of blood T cell repertoires in COVID-19. This table comes from immunoSEQ multiplex PCR, and its TCRdb copy is limited to in-frame clones, with some not included. The data contain about 240,000 clones, about 68% of them singletons. Sequencing was carried out using peripheral blood. These receptors all stem from a woman older than 75 with acute or convalescent COVID-19.

This chain links TRBV5-4 with TRBJ2-2; D call uncertain. This CDR3 has 14 amino acids. The germline V gene has CDR1 SGHNT and CDR2 YYREEE (reference sequence). V gave up 0 bases and J gave up 2 bases, with 5 bases separating them. The CDR3 reads CASSLVANTGELFF. The CDR3 region has the DNA TGTGCCAGCAGCTTGGTAGCTAACACCGGGGAGCTGTTTTTT.

This chain joins TRBV6-1 and TRBJ1-1, with a possible D match to TRBD1 (6 bases). Trimming took off 2 bases at V and 2 bases at J, with 12 bases between the two ends. Germline V gene data show CDR1 as MNHNS and CDR2 as SASEGT. CDR3 length equals 15 residues. The CDR3 bases are TGTGCCAGCAGTGAACAGGGGAAGGTAAACACTGAAGCTTTCTTT. Amino acids: CASSEQGKVNTEAFF.

The chain is built from TRBV7-9 and TRBJ1-1; D gene unclear. Germline V gene data show CDR1 as SEHNR and CDR2 as FQNEAQ (reference sequence). This CDR3 has 13 residues. V dropped 2 bases and J dropped 6 bases, with 10 bases sitting between them. In DNA, the CDR3 is TGTGCCAGCAGCTTAACGGCCGGGTCTGAAGCTTTCTTT. Amino acid sequence: CASSLTAGSEAFF. Full variable domain (rest looked up from reference TRBV7-9 and TRBJ1-1): DTGVSQNPRHKITKRGQNVTFRCDPISEHNRLYWYRQTLGQGPEFLTYFQNEAQLEKSRLLSDRFSAERPKGSFSTLEIQRTEQGDSAMYLCASSLTAGSEAFFGQGTRLTVV.

This chain joins TRBV19 and TRBJ1-1; 10 bases fit TRBD1. V lost 4 bases, J lost 4 bases, and 3 bases stayed unmatched. This CDR3 is built from 14 residues. Germline CDR1 reads LNHDA; CDR2 reads SQIVND (reference sequence). The CDR3 spells CASSRQGAFTEAFF. For the CDR3, the DNA is TGTGCCAGTAGTAGACAGGGGGCCTTCACTGAAGCTTTCTTT.

V and J are TRBV7-2 and TRBJ2-5, with D perhaps matching TRBD1 (6 bases). Per germline, CDR1 SGHTA and CDR2 FQGNSA. Trimming took off 7 bases at V and 3 bases at J, with 18 bases between the two ends. The CDR3 runs 15 residues. CDR3 residues: CASKDDRRMEETQYF. The CDR3 nucleotides read TGTGCCAGCAAAGATGACAGGCGGATGGAAGAGACCCAGTACTTC.